Presented here are 12 T cell receptor beta chains from one specimen sequenced in a study of T-cell memory formation after mild COVID-19. One entry per CDR3 protein, called by TCRdb with MiXCR from the 5' RACE reads. This table holds over 95,000 distinct CDR3 sequences, 22% found once. The sequencing input was PBMCs or a T cell subset sorted from them (not recorded which). The receptors come from a man aged 18 to 29 who had mild COVID-19 (a few samples of this study predate the infection). Cell type and time point are not known.

This clonotype has a handful of counts. The chain joins TRBV4-2 to TRBJ2-7; D is possibly TRBD1 (6 bases). V dropped 0 bases and J dropped 4 bases, with 10 bases sitting between them. Germline loops: CDR1 LGHNA, CDR2 YNFKEQ. This CDR3 has 14 amino acids. CDR3 DNA sequence: TGTGCCAGCAGCCAAGAACAGGGATCTTACGAGCAGTACGTC. This encodes CASSQEQGSYEQYV.

This clonotype has a handful of counts. The chain couples TRBV4-1 to TRBJ1-4; no definite D call. V lost 5 bases, J lost 5 bases, and 6 bases lay in between. The CDR3 runs 12 residues. Germline CDR1 reads MGHRA; CDR2 reads YSYEKL. The CDR3 is CASSEANEKLFF. CDR3 coding DNA: TGCGCCAGCAGCGAAGCGAATGAAAAACTGTTTTTT.

This chain links TRBV4-3 with TRBJ2-5; 7 positions agree with TRBD2. The ends lost 0 bases at V and 1 base at J; junction bases unmatched: 11. The CDR3 contains 18 residues. Germline CDR1 is LGHNA and CDR2 is YSLEER. The CDR3 here is CASSQDYRASGSQETQYF. CDR3 DNA: TGCGCCAGCAGCCAAGACTACCGGGCTAGCGGTTCCCAAGAGACCCAGTACTTC.

The genes are TRBV30 and TRBJ1-2; 8 bases are a match to TRBD1. With 3 bases clipped from V and 8 bases from J, the junction kept 8 bases outside the gene matches. The length of the CDR3 is 13 residues. Germline V gene sequence: CDR1 GTSNPN, CDR2 SVGIG (reference sequence). The CDR3 protein is CAWSETGVAGYTF. CDR3 coding DNA: TGTGCCTGGAGCGAGACAGGGGTCGCGGGCTACACCTTC.

V is TRBV7-9 and J is TRBJ1-4, with D possibly being TRBD1 (5 bases). CDR3 length: 16 residues. Germline V gene sequence: CDR1 SEHNR, CDR2 FQNEAQ (reference sequence). The V end lost 6 bases, the J end lost 5 bases, and 19 bases lay between the germline ends. The CDR3 loop reads CASSYNPGLENEKLFF. The DNA of the CDR3 is TGTGCCAGCAGTTATAATCCGGGACTGGAGAATGAAAAACTGTTTTTT.

This clonotype was recorded a few times. This chain links TRBV28 with TRBJ2-7; D unclear. Germline CDR1 MDHEN, CDR2 SYDVKM. This CDR3 is 13 amino acids long. Between the trimmed V and J ends, which lost 3 bases and 5 bases, there was a span of 11 bases. CDR3 region: CASSFINSDEQYV. The CDR3, as DNA: TGTGCCAGCAGTTTCATCAACAGCGACGAGCAGTACGTC.

The gene calls are TRBV7-6 and TRBJ1-1; no clear D. Germline-derived CDR1 and CDR2 are SGHVS and FNYEAQ. Deletions cut 5 bases from V and 1 base from J, with 11 bases between. The CDR3 length is 14 residues. CDR3 sequence reads: CASSPEAGNTEAFF. CDR3 DNA: TGTGCCAGCAGCCCCGAGGCCGGGAACACTGAAGCTTTCTTT.

This clonotype was counted only a few times. The chain combines TRBV4-1 with TRBJ2-2; 7 bases match TRBD1. Germline CDR1 reads MGHRA; CDR2 reads YSYEKL. V trimming: 3 bases; J trimming: 2 bases; junction bases outside the gene matches: 6. The CDR3 sequence is 16 residues long. The CDR3 DNA sequence: TGCGCCAGCAGCCACTGGACAGGCTCAAACACCGGGGAGCTGTTTTTT. Translating it yields CASSHWTGSNTGELFF.

This clonotype was observed a few times. This chain links TRBV7-2 with TRBJ2-7; 8 nucleotides line up with TRBD1. The J segment lost 4 bases and the V segment lost 3 bases, leaving 11 bases of the junction unmatched. This CDR3 contains 16 residues. Germline V gives CDR1 SGHTA, CDR2 FQGNSA. The CDR3 loop is CASSFDTGTGVYEQYF. CDR3 coding DNA: TGTGCCAGCAGCTTCGACACCGGGACAGGAGTTTACGAGCAGTACTTC.

The chain employs TRBV24-1 and TRBJ1-2, with 8 bases identical to TRBD1. There are 15 residues in the CDR3. J was trimmed by 2 bases and V by 4 bases; bases with no gene match: 5. Germline CDR1 reads KGHDR; CDR2 reads SFDVKD. CDR3 loop: CATSEPRTGNYGYTF. The CDR3, as DNA: TGTGCCACCAGTGAACCTCGGACAGGGAACTATGGCTACACCTTC.

V is TRBV6-5 and J is TRBJ2-6; a weak D match, TRBD1 (5 bases). This CDR3 is built from 15 residues. CDR1 is MNHEY, CDR2 SVGAGI, per germline. The V end lost 7 bases, the J end lost 7 bases, and 17 bases lay between the germline ends. CDR3 sequence reads: CASTSRQQVANVLTF. CDR3 DNA: TGTGCCAGCACTTCCCGACAGCAGGTCGCCAACGTCCTGACTTTC.

The chain employs TRBV20-1 and TRBJ2-1; TRBD2 matches at 16 bases. The V gene's germline CDR1 is DFQATT and CDR2 SNEGSKA (reference sequence). Trimming took 5 bases from V and 4 from J; bases not matched to a gene: 5. The length of the CDR3 is 16 residues. For the CDR3, the DNA is TGCAGTGCTGCCGGGACTAGCGGGGGGGCTTACAATGAGCAGTTCTTC. Translated: CSAAGTSGGAYNEQFF.